These T cell receptor beta chains were read from a single sample in a study of shared clonotypes between healthy human individuals. TCRdb's table, derived via immunoSEQ multiplex PCR, lists solely in-frame clones and lacks some. The top ten clones hold 0.89% of a sample with 950,000 to 1,200,000 clones, 77% of them seen once. Sequencing was done on a sample of memory CD4+ T cells from PBMCs. Receptors originate from a man aged 18 to 30 in good health. Some clones in this sample may be carry-over from other donors' samples. Each CDR3 is given with its conserved first and last residue.

v_call cdr3_aa
TRBV11-2 CASRQTRDGNNSPLHF
TRBV10-3 CAISDGAGEGETQYF
TRBV5-6 CASSLVGSTNEKLFF
TRBV5-1 CASSLTSGSSYEQYF
TRBV18 CASSAGGGQPQHF
TRBV11-2 CASTPIRGLFYEQYF
TRBV5-1 CASSLATDLAKNIQYF
TRBV5-4 CASSLQAGLVYGYTF
TRBV6-1 CASSEYRAASEQYF
TRBV11-2 CASSREYRETETQYF
TRBV7-9 CASSLALAGVVTDTQYF
TRBV5-1 CASSPPGTGGRNTIYF
TRBV7-2 CASSLAWAREQYF
TRBV27 CASAWGGEGGYGYTF
TRBV19 CASSRDRGHREQYF
TRBV4-2 CASSRGQGDEQFF